This note documents a single TCR beta chain sequence. Antigen unknown. The data belong to a study of cytomegalovirus exposure and HLA in healthy donors. Overall study results and limits: Most subjects had HLA-A and HLA-B alleles reportedly predicted accurately by TCR beta sequences. In a later analysis, several top co-occurrence clusters appeared linked to parvovirus B19, influenza, CMV and Epstein-Barr virus.

PCR was performed using 60 Vbeta and 13 Jbeta primers. As processed by the authors: About 83 million unique TCR beta chains, some 11 million shared, were counted in a later analysis. Assay: immunoSEQ multiplex PCR; the TCRdb copy retains only in-frame clones and omits some. V, J and clone size were drawn from that table, and D and trimming were deduced from the DNA. Among 150,000 to 200,000 clones listed, 60% to 80% were seen once. The V end was cut by 3 bases, the J end by 1 base, with 12 bases between. The germline CDR1 and CDR2 sequences are SGHRS and YFSETQ. The CDR3 sequence is 15 residues long. Sequenced material: PBMCs. The chain carries TRBV5-1 and TRBJ2-3, with D tentatively TRBD1 (6 bases). The sequence came from a woman in her fifties or sixties in good health and CMV-seropositive. The CDR3 DNA sequence: TGCGCCAGCAGCTACAGGGAAGTCGGCACAGATACGCAGTATTTT. Translated: CASSYREVGTDTQYF.